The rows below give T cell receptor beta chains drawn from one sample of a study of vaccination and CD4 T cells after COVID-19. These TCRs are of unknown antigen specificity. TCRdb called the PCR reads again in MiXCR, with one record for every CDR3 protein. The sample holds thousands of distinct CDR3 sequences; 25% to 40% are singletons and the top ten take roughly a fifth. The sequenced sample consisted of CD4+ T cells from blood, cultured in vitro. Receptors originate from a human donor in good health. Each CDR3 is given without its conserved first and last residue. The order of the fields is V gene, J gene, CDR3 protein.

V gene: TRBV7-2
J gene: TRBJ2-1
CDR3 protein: ASTSFNEQF

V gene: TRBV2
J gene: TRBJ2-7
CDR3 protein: ASSAPSSTGGEQY

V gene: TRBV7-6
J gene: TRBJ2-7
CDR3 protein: ASSPTSGLSYEQY

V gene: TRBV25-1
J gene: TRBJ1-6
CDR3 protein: ASSEFSNSPLH

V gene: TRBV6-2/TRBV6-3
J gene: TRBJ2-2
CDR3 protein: ASNRAANTGELF

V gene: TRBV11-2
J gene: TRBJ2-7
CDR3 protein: ASSFIYEQY

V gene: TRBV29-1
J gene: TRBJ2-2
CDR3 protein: SVGQGVTGELF

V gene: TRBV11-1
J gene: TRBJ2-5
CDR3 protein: ASSPHSDPGTQY

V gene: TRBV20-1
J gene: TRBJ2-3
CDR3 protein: SASWTSGNSDTQY

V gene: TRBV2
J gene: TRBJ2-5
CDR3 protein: ASSPQETQY

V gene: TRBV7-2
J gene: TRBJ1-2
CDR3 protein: ASSSSSTGDLRGYT

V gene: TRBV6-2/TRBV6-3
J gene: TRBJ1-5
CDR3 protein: ASTKAAAPNQPQH

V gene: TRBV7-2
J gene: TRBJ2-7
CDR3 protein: ASSPGTGDSYEQY

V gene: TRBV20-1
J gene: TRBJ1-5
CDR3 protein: SARDRRTIADQPQH

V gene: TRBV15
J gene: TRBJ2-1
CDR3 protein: ATSRDLQGANEQF

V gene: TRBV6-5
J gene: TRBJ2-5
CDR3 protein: ASSWVKEAQY

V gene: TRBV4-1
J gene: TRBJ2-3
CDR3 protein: ASRFRTSGRFTDTQY

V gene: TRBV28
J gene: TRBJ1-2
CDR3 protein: ASSLGSHMWGQPPTANYGYT

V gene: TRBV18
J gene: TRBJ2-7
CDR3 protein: ASSIPGQEQY

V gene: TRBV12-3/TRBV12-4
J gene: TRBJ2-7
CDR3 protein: ASSSRQAGEQY

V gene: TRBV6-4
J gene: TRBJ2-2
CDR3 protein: ASSDSALNTGELF

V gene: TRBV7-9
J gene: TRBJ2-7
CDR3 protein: ASSHSYEQY

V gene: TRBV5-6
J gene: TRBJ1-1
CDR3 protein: ASSNRDRGAEAF

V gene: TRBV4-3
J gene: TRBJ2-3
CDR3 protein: ASSRKDRDPLDTQY

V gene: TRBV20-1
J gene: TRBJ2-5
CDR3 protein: SAKAGGQETQY

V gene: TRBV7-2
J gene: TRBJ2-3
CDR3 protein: ASSQREGSTDTQY

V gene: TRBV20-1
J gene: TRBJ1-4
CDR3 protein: SARGQTNEKLF

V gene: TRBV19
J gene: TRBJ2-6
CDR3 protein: ASSMGQASGANVLT

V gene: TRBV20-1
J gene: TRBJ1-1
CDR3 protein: SARPNFRGTEAF

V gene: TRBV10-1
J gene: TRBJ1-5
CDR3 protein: ASSEATESNQPQH

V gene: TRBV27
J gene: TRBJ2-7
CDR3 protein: ASSLSARTFPYEQY

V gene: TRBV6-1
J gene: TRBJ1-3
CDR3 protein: ASGPQGFGNTIY

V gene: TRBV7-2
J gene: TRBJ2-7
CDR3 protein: ASSLAGAEQY

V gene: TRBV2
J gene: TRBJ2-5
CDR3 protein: ASSRDRGDQETQY

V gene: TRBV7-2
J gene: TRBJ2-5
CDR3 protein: ASSTSRGVETQY

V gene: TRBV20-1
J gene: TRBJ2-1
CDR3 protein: SAPPAGGSFGEQF